This passage covers 20 T cell receptor beta chains from one sample sequenced in a study of blood T cell repertoires in COVID-19. The repertoire was sequenced with immunoSEQ multiplex PCR; TCRdb's copy has only in-frame clones and lacks some. The table has about 480,000 clones, roughly nine tenths seen once. Sample: peripheral blood. These receptors came from a woman aged 45-65 years with COVID-19, enrolled during active disease.

To note about this clone: Relative to the germline gene, one junction end is altered; a read error may explain this. The rearrangement joins TRBV6-5 to TRBJ1-1, with no clear D. This CDR3 is 13 amino acids long. Germline V gene lookup returns CDR1 MNHEY and CDR2 SVGAGI. DNA for the CDR3: TGTGCTAGCACAGCGTCCGGCGACACTGAAGCTTTCTTT. This gives the protein CASTASGDTEAFF.

The table lists this clone with a count of one. This chain uses TRBV7-3 with TRBJ2-5, with D perhaps matching TRBD1 (7 bases). The CDR3 contains 17 residues. Germline V gene data show CDR1 as SGHTA and CDR2 as FQGTGA. V shed 0 bases and J shed 5 bases, with 19 bases lying between them. The CDR3 sequence is CASSLTKTTGEVETQYF. CDR3 in DNA: TGTGCCAGCAGCTTAACTAAGACTACAGGGGAGGTGGAGACCCAGTACTTC.

The genes are TRBV7-9 and TRBJ2-2; D uncertain. The germline V gene has CDR1 SEHNR and CDR2 FQNEAQ (reference sequence). CDR3 size: 13 residues. Deletions cut 6 bases from V and 7 bases from J, with 12 bases between. The CDR3 DNA is TGTGCCAGCAGTGCCCGAAGAGACGGGGAGCTGTTTTTT. Its translation: CASSARRDGELFF. Complete variable domain (other parts from reference TRBV7-9 and TRBJ2-2): DTGVSQNPRHKITKRGQNVTFRCDPISEHNRLYWYRQTLGQGPEFLTYFQNEAQLEKSRLLSDRFSAERPKGSFSTLEIQRTEQGDSAMYLCASSARRDGELFFGEGSRLTVL.

V and J are TRBV7-3 and TRBJ2-2; TRBD1 aligns across 11 bases. The CDR3 extends over 14 amino acids. Germline CDR1 and CDR2: SGHTA and FQGTGA. The J segment lost 11 bases and the V segment lost 5 bases, leaving 7 bases of the junction unmatched. The CDR3: CASSPRDRGGELFF. The CDR3 nucleotides are TGTGCCAGCAGCCCCCGGGACAGGGGGGGTGAGCTGTTTTTT.

J is TRBJ2-3 and V is TRBV6-1; 8 bases align to TRBD1. The V gene's germline CDR1 is MNHNS and CDR2 SASEGT. The trim removed 3 bases at V and 4 bases at J, leaving 3 bases unmatched. The CDR3 sequence is 14 residues long. This CDR3 reads CASSDLTGADTQYF. In DNA, the CDR3 is TGTGCCAGCAGTGACCTGACAGGGGCAGATACGCAGTATTTT.

This clone was counted only a few times. The CDR3 spells CSVFNRGVNTEAFF. The CDR3 DNA follows: TGCAGCGTCTTCAACCGGGGAGTGAACACTGAAGCTTTCTTT. The chain combines TRBV29-1 with TRBJ1-1; D not resolved. CDR1 SQVTM and CDR2 ANQGSEA come from the germline V gene. V was shortened by 6 bases and J by 0 bases, with 14 bases between the two germline ends. The CDR3 has 14 residues.

This clone has more than one count but fewer than ten. Other DNA sequences from this sample encode an identical CDR3 as well. This chain connects TRBV5-1 to TRBJ1-1, with D perhaps TRBD1 (5 bases). In germline, CDR1 is SGHRS, CDR2 YFSETQ. The CDR3 runs 14 residues. The V end was cut by 0 bases, the J end by 1 base, with 7 bases between. The CDR3 reads CASSLAGGNTEAFF. Written as DNA, the CDR3 is TGCGCCAGCAGCTTGGCCGGGGGGAACACTGAAGCTTTCTTT.

V is TRBV5-6 and J is TRBJ1-3, with 9 positions matching TRBD1. CDR3 length: 15 residues. In germline, CDR1 is SGHDT, CDR2 YYEEEE. With V trimmed by 4 bases and J by 1 base, 3 bases remained unmatched. The CDR3 DNA reads as TGTGCCAGCAGCCGAGGACAGGGGTCTGGAAACACCATATATTTT. Translating gives CASSRGQGSGNTIYF. The whole variable domain, filled in from reference TRBV5-6 and TRBJ1-3, reads DAGVTQSPTHLIKTRGQQVTLRCSPKSGHDTVSWYQQALGQGPQFIFQYYEEEERQRGNFPDRFSGHQFPNYSSELNVNALLLGDSALYLCASSRGQGSGNTIYFGEGSWLTVV.

The V call is TRBV12-5, the J call TRBJ2-5; tentatively, D is TRBD1 (5 bases). CDR1 is LGHNT, CDR2 FRNRAP, per germline. Trimming stripped 7 bases from V and 1 base from J, with 10 bases between. This CDR3 has 13 amino acids. CDR3 DNA: TGTGCTAGTGCCGTAGACAGCCAAGAGACCCAGTACTTC. Its protein product is CASAVDSQETQYF.

CDR3 protein: CASSLTTPPDTQYF. CDR3 DNA sequence: TGTGCCAGCAGTTTGACTACCCCTCCAGATACGCAGTATTTT. The V and J genes are TRBV27 and TRBJ2-3, with D possibly TRBD2 on 5 matching bases. From germline, CDR1 is MNHEY and CDR2 SMNVEV (reference sequence). Trimming stripped 3 bases from V and 4 bases from J, with 11 bases between. This CDR3 is 14 amino acids long.

This clone was seen more than once but under ten times. This rearrangement joins TRBV18 to TRBJ2-7, with 8 bases lining up with TRBD1. This CDR3 comprises 13 residues. CDR1 is KGHSH and CDR2 is LQKENI in the germline V gene. With V trimmed by 6 bases and J by 4 bases, 5 bases remained unmatched. The CDR3 protein is CASSQGAPYEQYF. DNA for the CDR3: TGTGCCAGCTCGCAGGGGGCACCATACGAGCAGTACTTC.

This clone came up once. V usage is TRBV14 and J usage is TRBJ2-3, with D possibly TRBD2 on 6 matching bases. The CDR3 loop spans 14 amino acids. The germline V gene has CDR1 SGHDN and CDR2 FVKESK. Trimming stripped 0 bases from V and 4 bases from J, with 8 bases between. The CDR3 loop reads CASSQEWGADTQYF. The CDR3 coding sequence is TGTGCCAGCAGCCAAGAATGGGGGGCAGATACGCAGTATTTT.

The V and J genes are TRBV9 and TRBJ2-5; 10 bases are a match to TRBD2. The V gene end was trimmed by 2 bases and the J gene end by 3 bases; junction bases not matched to a gene: 10. Looked up from germline, CDR1 is SGDLS and CDR2 is YYNGEE. The CDR3 is made up of 17 amino acids. The CDR3 DNA reads as TGTGCCAGCAGCGTTCAAGCGGGGGGGCTAAGGAAAGAGACCCAGTACTTC. This encodes CASSVQAGGLRKETQYF.

V usage is TRBV5-1 and J usage is TRBJ1-1, with D uncertain. This CDR3 spans 13 amino acids. Trimming removed 7 bases from V and 0 bases from J, with 10 bases in between. Germline V gives CDR1 SGHRS, CDR2 YFSETQ. The chain's CDR3 is CASSTGMNTEAFF. CDR3 DNA sequence: TGCGCCAGCTCGACGGGGATGAACACTGAAGCTTTCTTT.

V and J are TRBV5-4 and TRBJ1-1; D might be TRBD1 (5 bases). The CDR3 is 16 residues long. Deletions cut 4 bases from V and 4 bases from J, with 20 bases between. Germline CDR1 SGHNT, CDR2 YYREEE (reference sequence). DNA for the CDR3: TGTGCCAGCAGCCCGAGCCAGGGCTTTGAAAGCACTGAAGCTTTCTTT. Its protein is CASSPSQGFESTEAFF.

In its sample, this clone was seen a few times. Other DNA sequences in the same sample also yield this CDR3. This chain connects TRBV11-2 to TRBJ1-5, with D maybe TRBD1 (6 bases). The CDR3 has 13 residues. Trimming took off 4 bases at V and 4 bases at J, with 8 bases between the two ends. Per germline, CDR1 SGHAT and CDR2 FQNNGV. Here the CDR3 reads CASSSTGNQPQHF. The CDR3 DNA reads TGTGCCAGCAGCTCGACAGGAAATCAGCCCCAGCATTTT. Based on the CDR3 plus reference TRBV11-2 and TRBJ1-5, the full variable domain is EAGVAQSPRYKIIEKRQSVAFWCNPISGHATLYWYQQILGQGPKLLIQFQNNGVVDDSQLPKDRFSAERLKGVDSTLKIQPAKLEDSAVYLCASSSTGNQPQHFGDGTRLSIL.

The V call is TRBV9, the J call TRBJ1-5; possible D gene TRBD1, 6 bases. The CDR3 sequence is 16 residues long. Germline V gives CDR1 SGDLS, CDR2 YYNGEE. V gave up 0 bases and J gave up 3 bases, with 13 bases separating them. This chain's CDR3 is CASSVGVGQNNQPQHF. The CDR3 nucleotides read TGTGCCAGCAGCGTAGGCGTCGGACAGAACAATCAGCCCCAGCATTTT.

This chain connects TRBV30 to TRBJ1-6, with D possibly being TRBD1 (5 bases). The V and J ends lost 1 base and 6 bases respectively, with 13 bases between them. CDR1 and CDR2 from the germline V gene are GTSNPN and SVGIG (reference sequence). This CDR3 is 15 amino acids long. CDR3 sequence reads: CAWSATGDGNSPLHF. Here the CDR3 DNA reads TGTGCCTGGAGTGCCACGGGGGACGGTAATTCACCCCTCCACTTT.

The genes are TRBV19 and TRBJ1-4; 9 bases line up with TRBD1. The CDR3 runs to 13 residues. Trimming cost V 11 bases and J 7 bases; bases outside gene matches: 8. Germline V CDR1 and CDR2: LNHDA, SQIVND (reference sequence). The CDR3 DNA is TGTGCCGTGGGACAGGGTAGGGGTGAAAAACTGTTTTTT. As protein: CAVGQGRGEKLFF.

The chain uses TRBV6-6 and TRBJ2-7, with D possibly TRBD1 on 6 matching bases. The CDR3 is made up of 14 amino acids. Looked up from germline, CDR1 is MNHNY and CDR2 is SVGAGI (reference sequence). Trimming stripped 2 bases from V and 2 bases from J, with 10 bases between. The DNA for the CDR3 is TGTGCCAGCAGTTACGAGGACAGCGCCTACGAGCAGTACTTC. Protein: CASSYEDSAYEQYF.